This T cell receptor beta chain was sequenced for a study of shared clonotypes between healthy human individuals. The wider study: Researchers assigned three CD4 naive, three CD4 memory, two CD8 naive and one CD8 memory plate to each donor.

CD45RO-negative, CCR7-selected cells formed the naive CD8 fraction, which excluded terminally differentiated effector memory CD45RA+ cells. Trimming removed 1 base at V and 1 base at J, with 16 bases between. This CDR3 has 17 residues. Germline CDR1 is SNHLY and CDR2 is FYNNEI. Data came from immunoSEQ multiplex PCR; TCRdb stores just in-frame clones and leaves some out. The sample holds 500,000 to 700,000 clones, about 95% seen once. Sequenced material: naive CD8+ T cells sorted from blood. The rearrangement uses TRBV2 and TRBJ1-1; D might be TRBD1 (6 bases). The TCR sequence derives from a woman aged 30 to 39 in good health. CDR3 coding DNA: TGTGCCAGCAGTGAAGAGAGAAGGACAGCTTCGAACACTGAAGCTTTCTTT. Translated: CASSEERRTASNTEAFF.